This T cell receptor beta chain was found in a study of blood T cell repertoires in COVID-19. Generated by immunoSEQ multiplex PCR, the TCRdb table keeps only in-frame clones and is missing some. The repertoire holds more than 300,000 clones, 89% seen once, with almost 9.5% in the top ten. The CDR3 loop spans 15 amino acids. Trimming at V came to 1 base and at J to 4 bases, leaving 4 bases not matched to a gene. Germline values: CDR1 MNHEY, CDR2 SVGAGI. The TCR comes from a woman between 25 and 40 years old who had recovered from COVID-19. The chain joins TRBV6-5 to TRBJ2-5, with 9 bases aligning to TRBD2. Sequenced input: PBMCs or T cells enriched from blood (not recorded which). In DNA, the CDR3 is TGTGCCAGCAGTTACTTCGCGGGAGGGGGAGAGACCCAGTACTTC. It yields the protein CASSYFAGGGETQYF.